A selection of T cell receptor beta chains follows, all from one sample in a study of T cell responses to AZD1222 COVID-19 vaccine. Some clones are missing from TCRdb's copy, which holds only in-frame ones; the method was immunoSEQ multiplex PCR. The sample holds about 160,000 clones, around 90% seen once. The sample consisted of peripheral blood, taken on day 0 of AZD1222 vaccination. The source of these receptors is an adult in good health. The CDR3 runs from the conserved cysteine through the conserved F or W. D genes are given only for firm matches. Size values are once, few and many counts, or a class for expanded clones, and some rows have none.

v_call,d_call,j_call,clone_size,cdr3_aa,cdr3_nt
TRBV28,TRBD1,TRBJ1-5,NA,CASSDRQGSTYNQPQHF,TGTGCCAGCAGTGACAGACAGGGGTCCACTTACAATCAGCCCCAGCATTTT
TRBV4-1,NA,TRBJ2-7,NA,CASSQGRDGTYEQYF,TGCGCCAGCAGCCAAGGAAGGGACGGAACCTACGAGCAGTACTTC
TRBV5-1,TRBD1,TRBJ1-4,NA,CASSRGQGDEKLFF,TGCGCCAGCAGCAGGGGACAGGGGGATGAAAAACTGTTTTTT
TRBV24-1,TRBD1,TRBJ1-5,NA,CATASGGQGNQPQHF,TGTGCCACCGCCTCGGGGGGACAGGGGAATCAGCCCCAGCATTTT
TRBV9,NA,TRBJ1-1,NA,CASSAKEGTEAFF,TGTGCCAGCAGCGCGAAAGAAGGGACTGAAGCTTTCTTT
TRBV6-1,NA,TRBJ2-7,once,CASSEAMANRYEQYF,TGTGCCAGCAGTGAAGCAATGGCAAACCGCTACGAGCAGTACTTC
TRBV2,NA,TRBJ1-5,NA,CAIQGQTNQPQHF,TGTGCCATCCAGGGCCAGACAAATCAGCCCCAGCATTTT
TRBV6-5,NA,TRBJ1-3,once,CASKIGSGNTIYF,TGTGCCAGCAAAATAGGTTCTGGAAACACCATATATTTT
TRBV10-1,NA,TRBJ2-2,NA,CASSFGPSGELFF,TGCGCCAGCAGTTTCGGCCCCTCCGGGGAGCTGTTTTTT
TRBV28,NA,TRBJ1-6,NA,CASSHRHNSPLHF,TGTGCCAGCAGTCACAGACATAATTCACCCCTCCACTTT
TRBV25-1,NA,TRBJ2-5,NA,CASRAGQVETQYF,TGTGCCAGCAGGGCGGGCCAGGTTGAGACCCAGTACTTC
TRBV28,NA,TRBJ2-5,NA,CASSLVGGWGTQYF,TGTGCCAGCAGTTTAGTCGGAGGTTGGGGGACCCAGTACTTC
TRBV7-2,TRBD1,TRBJ1-3,once,CASTADRGLRNTIYF,TGTGCCAGCACCGCCGACAGGGGGCTCAGAAACACCATATATTTT
TRBV28,NA,TRBJ1-2,NA,CASSSPSGVNFRGYTF,TGTGCCAGCAGCTCGCCCTCGGGGGTAAACTTTCGTGGCTACACCTTC
TRBV19,TRBD2,TRBJ2-5,NA,CASREKLAGGPKTQYF,TGTGCCAGTAGGGAAAAACTAGCGGGAGGGCCCAAGACCCAGTACTTC
TRBV12-3/TRBV12-4,NA,TRBJ1-1,NA,CASTPGGNTEAFF,TGTGCCAGCACCCCGGGGGGGAACACTGAAGCTTTCTTT
TRBV27,NA,TRBJ1-6,NA,CASSLANSPLHF,TGTGCCAGCAGTTTAGCCAATTCACCCCTCCACTTT
TRBV6-1,TRBD1,TRBJ2-7,few,CASSEADRVAYEQYF,TGTGCCAGCAGTGAAGCGGACAGGGTCGCCTACGAGCAGTACTTC
TRBV6-5,NA,TRBJ2-5,NA,CASSNSQETQYF,TGTGCCAGCAGTAACAGCCAAGAGACCCAGTACTTC
TRBV6-2/TRBV6-3,TRBD2,TRBJ2-7,NA,CASSTLRAGGPYEQYF,TGTGCCAGCAGTACCCTCCGAGCGGGGGGGCCCTACGAGCAGTACTTC
TRBV30,TRBD2,TRBJ2-7,NA,CAWSGTAGVYEQYF,TGTGCCTGGAGTGGGACAGCGGGGGTCTACGAGCAGTACTTC
TRBV5-1,NA,TRBJ2-3,NA,CASSSTGTDTQYF,TGCGCCAGCAGCTCCACAGGGACAGATACGCAGTATTTT
TRBV4-3,NA,TRBJ2-7,NA,CASSQVFRDEQYF,TGCGCCAGCAGCCAAGTTTTTCGGGACGAGCAGTACTTC
TRBV6-8,NA,TRBJ2-2,NA,CASSHGPDGGELFF,TGTGCCAGCAGCCACGGACCCGATGGCGGGGAGCTGTTTTTT
TRBV28,TRBD1,TRBJ1-2,NA,CASSLTGTGNYGYTF,TGTGCCAGCAGCCTTACCGGGACAGGGAACTATGGCTACACCTTC
TRBV6-5,NA,TRBJ2-2,NA,CASVPMGDTGELFF,TGTGCCAGCGTCCCGATGGGGGACACCGGGGAGCTGTTTTTT
TRBV2,NA,TRBJ1-1,NA,CASMGGTEAFF,TGTGCCAGCATGGGCGGGACTGAAGCTTTCTTT
TRBV19,NA,TRBJ2-5,NA,CASSPRRGSGETQYF,TGTGCCAGTAGTCCTCGCCGTGGTAGTGGAGAGACCCAGTACTTC
TRBV7-2,NA,TRBJ1-6,once,CASSLAGRGSYNSPLHF,TGTGCCAGCAGCTTAGCGGGCAGGGGATCCTATAATTCACCCCTCCACTTT
TRBV7-8,NA,TRBJ2-7,NA,CASSLGIGAYEQYF,TGTGCCAGCAGCTTAGGTATAGGGGCCTACGAGCAGTACTTC
TRBV28,NA,TRBJ2-1,NA,CASSRSAPNEQFF,TGTGCCAGCAGTCGATCGGCCCCCAATGAGCAGTTCTTC
TRBV6-1,NA,TRBJ1-2,NA,CASSAARAHRGYGYTF,TGTGCCAGCAGTGCGGCTAGGGCGCACCGGGGCTATGGCTACACCTTC
TRBV6-4,TRBD1,TRBJ2-2,NA,CASRRTGSTGELFF,TGTGCCAGCAGGAGGACAGGGTCCACCGGGGAGCTGTTTTTT
TRBV6-2/TRBV6-3,NA,TRBJ2-7,NA,CASSPHIRADEQYF,TGTGCCAGCAGTCCACATATCAGGGCAGACGAGCAGTACTTC
TRBV6-5,NA,TRBJ1-1,NA,CASSYSRALKNTEAFF,TGTGCCAGCAGTTACTCGAGGGCTTTAAAAAACACTGAAGCTTTCTTT
TRBV20-1,NA,TRBJ2-2,NA,CSASAVDTGELFF,TGCAGTGCTAGTGCTGTCGACACCGGGGAGCTGTTTTTT
TRBV2,TRBD1,TRBJ2-1,NA,CASSGDRGRNNEQFF,TGTGCCAGCAGTGGGGACAGGGGGCGTAACAATGAGCAGTTCTTC
TRBV2,NA,TRBJ1-4,once,CASRGLNEKLFF,TGTGCCAGCAGGGGACTAAATGAAAAACTGTTTTTT
TRBV28,NA,TRBJ1-4,NA,CASSESGFDEKLFF,TGTGCCAGCAGTGAGTCCGGGTTTGACGAAAAACTGTTTTTT
TRBV7-9,NA,TRBJ1-1,NA,CASSLAPDTEAFF,TGTGCCAGCAGCTTAGCCCCGGACACTGAAGCTTTCTTT
TRBV10-3,NA,TRBJ1-1,NA,CAISAGTEAFF,TGTGCCATCAGTGCGGGAACTGAAGCTTTCTTT
TRBV4-1,NA,TRBJ2-7,NA,CASSQGGEFEQYF,TGCGCCAGCAGCCAAGGTGGGGAGTTCGAGCAGTACTTC
TRBV7-9,NA,TRBJ1-1,NA,CASSLRAMNTEAFF,TGTGCCAGCAGCTTAAGGGCCATGAACACTGAAGCTTTCTTT